These 14 T cell receptor beta chains originate from one sample sequenced in a study of cytomegalovirus exposure and HLA in healthy donors. PCR employed 60 Vbeta and 13 Jbeta primers. Method: immunoSEQ multiplex PCR; TCRdb's copy keeps in-frame clones and lacks some. The sample includes around 100,000 clones, 78% of them seen just once. Sequencing was performed on PBMCs. The receptors were sampled from a male donor in good health and CMV-seropositive.

The chain recombines TRBV27 with TRBJ1-1, with a possible D match to TRBD1 (5 bases). This CDR3 contains 16 residues. V lost 0 bases to trimming and J lost 0 bases, with 11 bases between them. In germline, CDR1 is MNHEY, CDR2 SMNVEV (reference sequence). The CDR3 DNA follows: TGTGCCAGCAGTTTATCTCCGACAGCCATGAACACTGAAGCTTTCTTT. This codes for CASSLSPTAMNTEAFF.

This clone has just one count. V usage is TRBV29-1 and J usage is TRBJ2-1; 7 bases match TRBD1. V shed 4 bases, J shed 4 bases, and the junction held 4 bases outside the gene matches. Per the germline V gene, CDR1 is SQVTM and CDR2 is ANQGSEA. The CDR3 runs to 13 residues. The CDR3 protein is CSVVGTVYNEQFF. The CDR3 DNA reads TGCAGCGTTGTGGGGACAGTTTACAATGAGCAGTTCTTC.

J is TRBJ2-7 and V is TRBV10-2; 8 nucleotides agree with TRBD2. The CDR3 spans 15 residues. Germline-derived CDR1 and CDR2 are WSHSY and SAAADI. V dropped 8 bases and J dropped 0; count of bases not matched to a gene: 9. CDR3 amino acids: CASAPTSVGSYEQYF. The CDR3 DNA is TGCGCCAGCGCCCCGACTAGCGTAGGCTCCTACGAGCAGTACTTC.

The rearrangement joins TRBV6-5 to TRBJ2-7; 11 bases are a match to TRBD2. Per the germline V gene, CDR1 is MNHEY and CDR2 is SVGAGI. The CDR3 sequence is 14 residues long. V dropped 6 bases and J dropped 2; count of bases not matched to a gene: 3. The CDR3 bases are TGTGCCAGCAGCGATAGCGGGGGGGCCTACGAGCAGTACTTC. Its translation: CASSDSGGAYEQYF.

This chain uses TRBV9 with TRBJ2-2; no firm D call. The V gene lost 6 bases and the J gene lost 6 bases, with 12 bases spanning the gap. There are 13 residues in the CDR3. Germline CDR1 is SGDLS and CDR2 is YYNGEE. In DNA form, the CDR3 reads TGTGCCAGCACCGGTTCCCTATCCGGGGAGCTGTTTTTT. The encoded protein is CASTGSLSGELFF.

This chain connects TRBV6-5 to TRBJ2-7; TRBD2 matches 8 bases. Trimming removed 9 bases from V and 9 bases from J; junction bases left unmatched: 16. Germline V gene sequence: CDR1 MNHEY, CDR2 SVGAGI. This CDR3 is built from 14 residues. CDR3 coding DNA: TGTGCCAGTCACCTAAGCGGGAGTAATAAGAGGCAGTACTTC. Translating it yields CASHLSGSNKRQYF.

Turning to this clone: One end of the junction fails to match germline, which may point to a read error. The gene calls are TRBV2 and TRBJ1-2, with unresolved D. The length of the CDR3 is 13 residues. Germline CDR1 SNHLY, CDR2 FYNNEI. The CDR3 is CAGRDAGGYGYTF. For the CDR3, the DNA is TGTGCCGGCAGAGACGCAGGAGGATATGGCTACACCTTC.

This clone came up once. The chain carries TRBV19 and TRBJ2-7, with TRBD1 matching over 7 bases. The CDR3 covers 15 residues. The J segment lost 0 bases and the V segment lost 1 base, leaving 3 bases of the junction unmatched. The germline V gene encodes CDR1 LNHDA and CDR2 SQIVND (reference sequence). CDR3 protein: CASSIAGGPSYEQYF. As DNA, the CDR3 is TGTGCCAGTAGTATAGCAGGGGGTCCCTCCTACGAGCAGTACTTC.

The genes are TRBV5-1 and TRBJ1-6, with 8 bases aligning to TRBD1. Looked up from germline, CDR1 is SGHRS and CDR2 is YFSETQ. The CDR3 has 16 residues. The ends lost 4 bases at V and 9 bases at J; junction bases unmatched: 12. CDR3 sequence (DNA): TGCGCCAGCAGCCGCGCGACAGGGGCTGCCGCTTCACCCCTCCACTTT. The encoded protein is CASSRATGAAASPLHF.

The chain has TRBV13 and TRBJ2-2; 8 nucleotides match TRBD2. The germline gives CDR1 PRHDT, CDR2 FYEKMQ (reference sequence). Trimming cost V 2 bases and J 1 base; bases outside gene matches: 3. The CDR3 runs 16 residues. The CDR3 region has the DNA TGTGCCAGCAGCTTAAATCTAGCGGGGAACACCGGGGAGCTGTTTTTT. Its protein is CASSLNLAGNTGELFF.

This clone is a singleton in its sample. The gene calls are TRBV5-5 and TRBJ1-1; 9 bases agree with TRBD1. The V gene end was trimmed by 3 bases and the J gene end by 4 bases; junction bases not matched to a gene: 7. The germline V gene encodes CDR1 SGHKS and CDR2 YYEKEE (reference sequence). The CDR3 consists of 15 residues. CDR3 in amino acids: CASSWGDRDVTEAFF. CDR3 in DNA: TGTGCCAGCAGCTGGGGGGACAGGGATGTCACTGAAGCTTTCTTT.

About this clone itself: At one end, the junction sequence differs from germline, possibly due to a read error. The chain recombines TRBV25-1 with TRBJ2-5, with D possibly being TRBD2 (5 bases). There are 15 residues in the CDR3. Germline CDR1 and CDR2: MGHDK and SYGVNS. Here the CDR3 reads CASSDASWYQGTQYF. Written as DNA, the CDR3 is TGTGCCAGCAGTGATGCTAGCTGGTACCAAGGGACCCAGTACTTC.

In its sample, this clone was seen a few times. The V and J genes are TRBV27 and TRBJ2-7; 11 bases line up with TRBD2. From germline, CDR1 is MNHEY and CDR2 SMNVEV (reference sequence). V shed 9 bases, J shed 0 bases, and the junction held 4 bases outside the gene matches. The CDR3 runs 14 residues. CDR3 sequence: CASGLAGASYEQYF. Written as DNA, the CDR3 is TGTGCCAGTGGACTAGCGGGTGCCTCCTACGAGCAGTACTTC.

CDR3 bases: TGTGCCAGCAGTCCCCTGGACAGCCTGGACTGGGAGCAGTACTTC. Translation: CASSPLDSLDWEQYF. The chain combines TRBV28 with TRBJ2-7, with D tentatively TRBD1 (6 bases). Germline V gene lookup returns CDR1 MDHEN and CDR2 SYDVKM. This CDR3 comprises 15 residues. The V and J ends lost 5 bases and 7 bases respectively, with 21 bases between them.